This T cell receptor beta chain is drawn from a study of T cell changes during pregnancy in multiple sclerosis. Sequencing was performed with immunoSEQ multiplex PCR; in TCRdb, only in-frame clones are kept and a portion is missing. Counted here are some 10,000 clones, about 80% occurring once; the ten biggest clones make up around 11%. This CDR3 has 14 residues. CDR1 and CDR2 (germline): MNHNS, SASEGT. Trimming took 5 bases from V and 5 from J; bases not matched to a gene: 9. This specimen consisted of CD8+ T cells from peripheral blood mononuclear cells, obtained after pregnancy. The chain links TRBV6-1 to TRBJ2-7; 7 bases agree with TRBD1. The sequence was obtained from a female donor in good health, enrolled as a control in a pregnancy study. CDR3 sequence (DNA): TGTGCCAGCAGTCCACTGACAGGGACGGACGAGCAGTACTTC. It specifies CASSPLTGTDEQYF.